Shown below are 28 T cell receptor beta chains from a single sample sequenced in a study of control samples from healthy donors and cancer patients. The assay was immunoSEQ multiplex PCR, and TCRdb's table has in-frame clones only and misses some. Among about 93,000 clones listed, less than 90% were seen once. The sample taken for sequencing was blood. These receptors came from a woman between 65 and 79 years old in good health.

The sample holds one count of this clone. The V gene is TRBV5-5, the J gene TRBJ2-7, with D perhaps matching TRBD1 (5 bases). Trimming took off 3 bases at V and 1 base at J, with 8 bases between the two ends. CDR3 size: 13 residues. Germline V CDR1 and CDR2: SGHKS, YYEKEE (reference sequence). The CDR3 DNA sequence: TGTGCCAGCAGCTCCAGGGTGTCCTACGAGCAGTACTTC. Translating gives CASSSRVSYEQYF.

As DNA, the CDR3 is TGTGCCAGCAGCTTGGTAGACAACTACGAGCAGTACTTC. Translation gives CASSLVDNYEQYF. The chain employs TRBV5-4 and TRBJ2-7, with no clear D. The V end lost 0 bases, the J end lost 3 bases, and 7 bases lay between the germline ends. The CDR3 sequence is 13 residues long. Germline V gives CDR1 SGHNT, CDR2 YYREEE (reference sequence).

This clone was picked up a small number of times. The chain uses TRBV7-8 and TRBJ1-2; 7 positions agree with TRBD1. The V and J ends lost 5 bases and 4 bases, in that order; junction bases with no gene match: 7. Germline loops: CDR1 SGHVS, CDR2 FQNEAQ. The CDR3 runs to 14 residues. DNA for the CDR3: TGTGCCAGCAGCCCGACAGGGACCTTCTATGGCTACACCTTC. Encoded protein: CASSPTGTFYGYTF.

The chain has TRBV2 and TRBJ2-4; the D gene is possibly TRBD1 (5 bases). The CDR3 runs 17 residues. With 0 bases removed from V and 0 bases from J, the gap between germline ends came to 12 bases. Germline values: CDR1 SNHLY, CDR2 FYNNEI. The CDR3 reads CASSEAGLEIAKNIQYF. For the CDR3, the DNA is TGTGCCAGCAGTGAAGCGGGGCTTGAGATAGCCAAAAACATTCAGTACTTC.

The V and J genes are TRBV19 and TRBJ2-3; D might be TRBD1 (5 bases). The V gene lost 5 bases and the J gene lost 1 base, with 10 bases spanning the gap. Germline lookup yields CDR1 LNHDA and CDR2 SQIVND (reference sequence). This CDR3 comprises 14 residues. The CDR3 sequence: CASSPRVGTDTQYF. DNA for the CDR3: TGTGCCAGTAGTCCCAGGGTGGGCACAGATACGCAGTATTTT.

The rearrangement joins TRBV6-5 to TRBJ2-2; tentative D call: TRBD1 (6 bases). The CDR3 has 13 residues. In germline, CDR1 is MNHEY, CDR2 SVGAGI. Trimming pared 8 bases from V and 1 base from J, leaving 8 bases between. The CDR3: CASQGQNTGELFF. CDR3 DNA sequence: TGTGCCAGCCAGGGACAGAACACCGGGGAGCTGTTTTTT.

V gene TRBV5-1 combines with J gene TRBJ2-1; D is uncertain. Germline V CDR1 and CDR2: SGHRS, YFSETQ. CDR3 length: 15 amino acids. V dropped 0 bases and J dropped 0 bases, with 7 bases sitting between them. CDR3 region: CASSLEPGSYNEQFF. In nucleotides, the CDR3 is TGCGCCAGCAGCTTGGAGCCGGGCTCCTACAATGAGCAGTTCTTC.

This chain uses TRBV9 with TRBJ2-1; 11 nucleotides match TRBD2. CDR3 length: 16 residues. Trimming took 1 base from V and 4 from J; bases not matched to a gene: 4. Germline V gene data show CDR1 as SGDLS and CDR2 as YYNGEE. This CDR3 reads CASSVNGLAGYNEQFF. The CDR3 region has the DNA TGTGCCAGCAGCGTAAACGGACTAGCGGGTTACAATGAGCAGTTCTTC.

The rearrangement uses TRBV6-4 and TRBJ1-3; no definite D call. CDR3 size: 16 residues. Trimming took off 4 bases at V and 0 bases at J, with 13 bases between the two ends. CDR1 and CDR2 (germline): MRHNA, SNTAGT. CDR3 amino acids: CASSVHRLSSGNTIYF. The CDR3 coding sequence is TGTGCCAGCAGTGTCCATCGGCTTAGCTCTGGAAACACCATATATTTT.

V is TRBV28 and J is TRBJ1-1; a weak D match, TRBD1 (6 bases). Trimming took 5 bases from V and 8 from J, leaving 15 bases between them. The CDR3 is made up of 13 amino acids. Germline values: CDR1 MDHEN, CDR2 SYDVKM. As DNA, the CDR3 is TGTGCCAGCAGTACCTTGGGGGCTCGGGAAGCTTTCTTT. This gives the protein CASSTLGAREAFF.

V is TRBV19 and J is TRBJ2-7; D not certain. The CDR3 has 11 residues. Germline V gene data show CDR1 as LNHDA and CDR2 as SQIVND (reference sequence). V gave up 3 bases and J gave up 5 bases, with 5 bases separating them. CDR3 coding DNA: TGTGCCAGTAGTATTAACAACGAGCAGTACTTC. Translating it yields CASSINNEQYF.

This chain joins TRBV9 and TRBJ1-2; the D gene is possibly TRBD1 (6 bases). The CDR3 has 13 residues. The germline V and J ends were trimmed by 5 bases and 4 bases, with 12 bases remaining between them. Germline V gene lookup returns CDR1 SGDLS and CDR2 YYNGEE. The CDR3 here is CASSEGGGYGYTF. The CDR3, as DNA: TGTGCCAGCAGTGAAGGGGGAGGCTATGGCTACACCTTC.

The CDR3 DNA sequence: TGCGCCAGCAGTTCTGGAGATTTCACTAATTCACCCCTCCACTTT. As protein: CASSSGDFTNSPLHF. This chain links TRBV5-1 with TRBJ1-6; D call uncertain. Germline values: CDR1 SGHRS, CDR2 YFSETQ. V was cut by 5 bases and J by 6 bases, with 15 bases left in between. This CDR3 contains 15 residues.

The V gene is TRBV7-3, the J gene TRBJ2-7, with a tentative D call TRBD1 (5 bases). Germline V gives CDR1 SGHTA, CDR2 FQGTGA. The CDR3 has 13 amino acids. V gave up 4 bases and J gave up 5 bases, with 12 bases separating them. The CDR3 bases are TGTGCCAGCAGCTCCGGCCCAGGGAACGAGCAGTACTTC. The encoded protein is CASSSGPGNEQYF.

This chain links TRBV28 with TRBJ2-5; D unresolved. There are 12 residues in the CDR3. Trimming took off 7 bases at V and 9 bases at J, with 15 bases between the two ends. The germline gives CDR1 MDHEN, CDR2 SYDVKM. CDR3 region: CASTHPPAAQYF. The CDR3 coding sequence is TGTGCCAGCACCCACCCTCCCGCGGCCCAGTACTTC.

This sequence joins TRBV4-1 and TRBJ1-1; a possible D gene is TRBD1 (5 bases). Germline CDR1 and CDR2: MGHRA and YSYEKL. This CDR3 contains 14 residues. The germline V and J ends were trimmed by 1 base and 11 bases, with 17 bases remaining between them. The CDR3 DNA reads TGCGCCAGCAGCCAAGGACAGAGACCTACCGTGGCTTTCTTT. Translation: CASSQGQRPTVAFF.

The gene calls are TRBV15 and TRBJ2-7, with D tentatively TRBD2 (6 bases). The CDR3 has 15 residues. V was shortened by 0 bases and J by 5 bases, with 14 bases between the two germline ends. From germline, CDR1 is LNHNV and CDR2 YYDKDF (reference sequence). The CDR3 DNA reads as TGTGCCACCAGCAGAGATGGAGGGATTATGGACGAGCAGTACTTC. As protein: CATSRDGGIMDEQYF.

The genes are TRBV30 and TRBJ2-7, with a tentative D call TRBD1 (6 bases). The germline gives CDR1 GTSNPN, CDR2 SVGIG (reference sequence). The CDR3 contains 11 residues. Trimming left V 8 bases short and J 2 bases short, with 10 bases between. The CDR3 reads CAVDRPYEQYF. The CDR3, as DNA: TGTGCCGTGGACAGACCCTACGAGCAGTACTTC.

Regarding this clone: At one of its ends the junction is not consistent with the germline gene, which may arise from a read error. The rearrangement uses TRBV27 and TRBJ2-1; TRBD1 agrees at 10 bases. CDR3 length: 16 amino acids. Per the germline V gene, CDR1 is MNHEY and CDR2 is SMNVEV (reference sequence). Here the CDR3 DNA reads TGTGCCAGCAGTATATCCGGGACAGGGGTTTTCAATGAGCAGTTCTTC. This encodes CASSISGTGVFNEQFF.

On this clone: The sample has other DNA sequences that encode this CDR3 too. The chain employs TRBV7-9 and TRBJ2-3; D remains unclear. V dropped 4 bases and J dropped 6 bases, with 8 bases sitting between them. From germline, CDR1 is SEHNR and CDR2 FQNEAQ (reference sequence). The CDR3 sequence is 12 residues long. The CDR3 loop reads CASSSTTDTQYF. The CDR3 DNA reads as TGTGCCAGCAGCTCAACTACCGATACGCAGTATTTT.

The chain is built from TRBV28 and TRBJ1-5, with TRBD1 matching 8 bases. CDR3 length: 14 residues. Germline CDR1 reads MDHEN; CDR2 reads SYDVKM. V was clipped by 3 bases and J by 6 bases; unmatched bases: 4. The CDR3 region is CASSLPGGGQPQHF. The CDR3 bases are TGTGCCAGCAGTTTGCCAGGGGGCGGTCAGCCCCAGCATTTT.

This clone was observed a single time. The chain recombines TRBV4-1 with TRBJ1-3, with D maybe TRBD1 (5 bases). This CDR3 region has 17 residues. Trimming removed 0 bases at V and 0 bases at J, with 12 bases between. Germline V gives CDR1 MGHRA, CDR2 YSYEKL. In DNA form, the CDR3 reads TGCGCCAGCAGCCAAGATCACGGGGGGTTCTCTGGAAACACCATATATTTT. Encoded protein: CASSQDHGGFSGNTIYF.

The DNA of the CDR3 is TGTGCCAGCAGCGTAGACGAGGGGATCTATGGCTACACCTTC. This encodes CASSVDEGIYGYTF. The V and J genes are TRBV9 and TRBJ1-2; D may be TRBD1 (5 bases). The CDR3 is made up of 14 amino acids. CDR1 SGDLS and CDR2 YYNGEE come from the germline V gene. Trimming pared 0 bases from V and 4 bases from J, leaving 10 bases between.

The CDR3 DNA follows: TGTGCCAGCAGTCCCCCCTCCAGGCTGAACACTGAAGCTTTCTTT. Amino acids: CASSPPSRLNTEAFF. The chain joins TRBV27 to TRBJ1-1; no clear D. Germline V lookup: CDR1 MNHEY, CDR2 SMNVEV (reference sequence). V lost 5 bases to trimming and J lost 0 bases, with 13 bases between them. The CDR3 is 15 amino acids.

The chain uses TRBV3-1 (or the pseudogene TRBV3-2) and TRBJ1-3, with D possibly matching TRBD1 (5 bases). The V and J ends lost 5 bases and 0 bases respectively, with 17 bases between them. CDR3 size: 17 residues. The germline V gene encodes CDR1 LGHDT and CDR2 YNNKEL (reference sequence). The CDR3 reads CASSLTVTISSGNTIYF. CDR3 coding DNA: TGTGCCAGCAGCTTGACAGTAACTATTAGCTCTGGAAACACCATATATTTT.

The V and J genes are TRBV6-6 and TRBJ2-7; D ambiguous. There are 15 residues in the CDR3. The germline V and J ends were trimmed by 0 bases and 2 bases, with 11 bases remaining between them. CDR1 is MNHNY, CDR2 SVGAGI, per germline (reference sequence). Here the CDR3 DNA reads TGTGCCAGCAGTTACTCTAGGGAAGCAGCCTACGAGCAGTACTTC. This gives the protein CASSYSREAAYEQYF.

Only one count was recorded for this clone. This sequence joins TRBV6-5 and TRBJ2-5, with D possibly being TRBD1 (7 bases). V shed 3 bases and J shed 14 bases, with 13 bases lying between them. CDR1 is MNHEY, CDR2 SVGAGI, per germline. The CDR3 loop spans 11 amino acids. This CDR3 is CASSYAGQPYF. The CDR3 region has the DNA TGTGCCAGCAGTTATGCGGGACAGCCTTACTTC.

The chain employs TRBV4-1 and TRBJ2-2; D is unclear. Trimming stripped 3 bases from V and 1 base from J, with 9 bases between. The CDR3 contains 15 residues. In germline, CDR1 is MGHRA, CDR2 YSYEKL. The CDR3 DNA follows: TGCGCCAGCAGCCAGCCATCGAGGAACACCGGGGAGCTGTTTTTT. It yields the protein CASSQPSRNTGELFF.